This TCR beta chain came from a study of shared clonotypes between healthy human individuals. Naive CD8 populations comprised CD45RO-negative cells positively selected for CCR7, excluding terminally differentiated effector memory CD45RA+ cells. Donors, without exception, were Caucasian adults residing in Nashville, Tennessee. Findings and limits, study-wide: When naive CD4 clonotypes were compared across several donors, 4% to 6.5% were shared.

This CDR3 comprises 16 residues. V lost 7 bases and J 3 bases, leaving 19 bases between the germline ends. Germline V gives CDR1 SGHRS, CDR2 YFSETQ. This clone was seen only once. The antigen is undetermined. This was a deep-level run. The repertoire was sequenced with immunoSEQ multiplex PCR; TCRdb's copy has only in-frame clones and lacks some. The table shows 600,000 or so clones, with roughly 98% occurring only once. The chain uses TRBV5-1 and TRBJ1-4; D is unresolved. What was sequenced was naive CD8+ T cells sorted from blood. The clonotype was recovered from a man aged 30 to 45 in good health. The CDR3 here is CASESGVAGANEKLFF. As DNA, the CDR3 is TGCGCCAGCGAATCGGGCGTCGCAGGAGCTAATGAAAAACTGTTTTTT.